Listed here are 20 T cell receptor beta chains from one sample, sequenced in a study of blood T cell repertoires in COVID-19 (dated by TCRdb to 2018 to 2020). To prepare the library, the immunoSEQ multiplex PCR assay was applied. Entries here come from immuneACCESS through TCRdb and include only in-frame sequences with V and J called. Some clones fail to appear in such tables; in the studies checked, an unresolved V gene covers under half of the shortfall, and the cause of the remainder is unknown. The sample contains about 69,000 clones, roughly 79% of them found a single time. Of the sample, about 15% falls within the top ten clones. Sample: peripheral blood. These receptors came from a man between 60 and 75 years old with acute or convalescent COVID-19.

This clone was recorded only once. As DNA, the CDR3 is TGTGCCAGCACTCCGACCGCGGGGTCCTACAATGAGCAGTTCTTC. It encodes CASTPTAGSYNEQFF. This chain joins TRBV6-5 and TRBJ2-1, with D possibly matching TRBD2 (6 bases). This CDR3 is 15 amino acids long. Germline V gene data show CDR1 as MNHEY and CDR2 as SVGAGI. The ends were cut back, 7 bases at V and 1 base at J, with 14 bases in the middle.

This clone was seen just once. This sequence joins TRBV19 and TRBJ1-2; D gene ambiguous. The CDR3 is made up of 14 amino acids. The germline CDR1 and CDR2 sequences are LNHDA and SQIVND (reference sequence). Trimming left V 2 bases short and J 2 bases short, with 9 bases between. The CDR3 here is CASSIQASNYGYTF. The CDR3 DNA sequence: TGTGCCAGTAGTATACAGGCATCCAACTATGGCTACACCTTC. The full variable domain, in which reference TRBV19 and TRBJ1-2 provide the parts outside the CDR3, is DGGITQSPKYLFRKEGQNVTLSCEQNLNHDAMYWYRQDPGQGLRLIYYSQIVNDFQKGDIAEGYSVSREKKESFPLTVTSAQKNPTAFYLCASSIQASNYGYTFGSGTRLTVV.

V and J are TRBV5-1 and TRBJ1-2; 8 nucleotides line up with TRBD1. The germline gives CDR1 SGHRS, CDR2 YFSETQ. The V and J ends lost 0 bases and 4 bases, in that order; junction bases with no gene match: 11. The CDR3 is 17 residues long. The CDR3 region has the DNA TGCGCCAGCAGCTTGGAGGGCAGGGGGCTGGTTGGCTATGGCTACACCTTC. It is translated as CASSLEGRGLVGYGYTF.

V usage is TRBV2 and J usage is TRBJ1-5, with a weak D call TRBD1 (6 bases). V was pared by 5 bases and J by 5 bases, with 19 bases between. The germline CDR1 and CDR2 sequences are SNHLY and FYNNEI. The CDR3 sequence is 16 residues long. The CDR3, as DNA: TGTGCCAGCAGTCGGGGGGCAGGATGGAGTTATCAGCCCCAGCATTTT. Translated: CASSRGAGWSYQPQHF.

The chain joins TRBV4-3 to TRBJ1-6; D gene uncertain. V shed 4 bases and J shed 3 bases, with 13 bases lying between them. Germline assignment: CDR1 LGHNA and CDR2 YSLEER. The CDR3 contains 16 residues. The CDR3 DNA sequence: TGCGCCAGCAGCCTCGTTTCGCTCAGCTATAATTCACCCCTCCACTTT. This encodes CASSLVSLSYNSPLHF.

The chain links TRBV7-2 to TRBJ2-1, with 9 positions matching TRBD1. CDR3 length equals 13 residues. V shed 5 bases and J 9 bases; nucleotides not matched to a gene: 5. CDR1 and CDR2 from the germline V gene are SGHTA and FQGNSA. CDR3 coding DNA: TGTGCCAGCAGCCGACAGGGGGTGGGTGAGCAGTTCTTC. Translating it yields CASSRQGVGEQFF. The full variable domain, completed using reference TRBV7-2 and TRBJ2-1, is GAGVSQSPSNKVTEKGKDVELRCDPISGHTALYWYRQSLGQGLEFLIYFQGNSAPDKSGLPSDRFSAERTGGSVSTLTIQRTQQEDSAVYLCASSRQGVGEQFFGPGTRLTVL.

CDR3 residues: CASRSDGNYGYTF. The CDR3 DNA sequence: TGTGCCAGCAGGTCCGACGGGAACTATGGCTACACCTTC. The gene calls are TRBV2 and TRBJ1-2; D is unclear. CDR1 SNHLY and CDR2 FYNNEI come from the germline V gene. The V end lost 6 bases, the J end lost 2 bases, and 10 bases lay between the germline ends. This CDR3 contains 13 residues.

The V call is TRBV28, the J call TRBJ2-5; TRBD2 matches at 10 bases. J was trimmed by 4 bases and V by 4 bases; bases with no gene match: 3. The CDR3 runs 14 residues. CDR1 and CDR2 (germline): MDHEN, SYDVKM. CDR3 protein: CASSYQRGGETQYF. DNA of the CDR3: TGTGCCAGCAGTTATCAGCGGGGGGGAGAGACCCAGTACTTC. Looking up the rest from reference TRBV28 and TRBJ2-5 gives the full variable domain: DVKVTQSSRYLVKRTGEKVFLECVQDMDHENMFWYRQDPGLGLRLIYFSYDVKMKEKGDIPEGYSVSREKKERFSLILESASTNQTSMYLCASSYQRGGETQYFGPGTRLLVL.

This sequence joins TRBV4-2 and TRBJ1-1; D unclear. Germline V gene sequence: CDR1 LGHNA, CDR2 YNFKEQ. Trimming removed 1 base at V and 1 base at J, with 7 bases between. The length of the CDR3 is 14 residues. The CDR3 DNA reads TGTGCCAGCAGCCAAGGTAAAAAGAACACTGAAGCTTTCTTT. It translates to CASSQGKKNTEAFF.

The chain uses TRBV6-4 and TRBJ1-2; a possible D gene is TRBD1 (6 bases). Germline V gene data show CDR1 as MRHNA and CDR2 as SNTAGT. The CDR3 contains 13 residues. The ends were cut back, 8 bases at V and 4 bases at J, with 14 bases in the middle. The CDR3 DNA reads as TGTGCCAGCTCCCCCGGACAGTCCTATGGCTACACCTTC. Its translation: CASSPGQSYGYTF.

The chain carries TRBV24-1 and TRBJ2-2; the D gene is possibly TRBD1 (6 bases). The CDR3 covers 17 residues. The V end was cut by 4 bases, the J end by 3 bases, with 17 bases between. CDR1 and CDR2 from the germline V gene are KGHDR and SFDVKD. CDR3 coding DNA: TGTGCCACCAGTGAGATGGCCGGGACAAGAGACACCGGGGAGCTGTTTTTT. This translates into CATSEMAGTRDTGELFF.

The chain uses TRBV7-2 and TRBJ2-7, with TRBD2 matching over 8 bases. The CDR3 is 15 residues long. V lost 1 base to trimming and J lost 2 bases; unmatched junction nucleotides: 4. Germline CDR1 and CDR2: SGHTA and FQGNSA. CDR3 sequence reads: CASSLDAGGAYEQYF. Here the CDR3 DNA reads TGTGCCAGCAGCTTAGACGCCGGGGGGGCCTACGAGCAGTACTTC.

The chain links TRBV11-2 to TRBJ2-1; a weak D match, TRBD1 (6 bases). This CDR3 contains 15 residues. Germline V CDR1 and CDR2: SGHAT, FQNNGV. The germline V and J ends were trimmed by 2 bases and 3 bases, with 11 bases remaining between them. For the CDR3, the DNA is TGTGCCAGCAGCTTAACAGGGTCAGGCTACAATGAGCAGTTCTTC. This gives the protein CASSLTGSGYNEQFF.

V usage is TRBV5-4 and J usage is TRBJ1-2, with unresolved D. Trimming stripped 1 base from V and 4 bases from J, with 23 bases between. Germline values: CDR1 SGHNT, CDR2 YYREEE (reference sequence). This CDR3 is 18 amino acids long. The CDR3 coding sequence is TGTGCCAGCAGCTTGAGAGGGAGGGAAGTGGGAAACTCCTATGGCTACACCTTC. It translates to CASSLRGREVGNSYGYTF.

A single count supports this clone. J is TRBJ2-5 and V is TRBV19; TRBD1 matches 9 bases. From germline, CDR1 is LNHDA and CDR2 SQIVND (reference sequence). The CDR3 is 14 residues long. V was clipped by 7 bases and J by 2 bases; unmatched bases: 5. Written as DNA, the CDR3 is TGTGCCAGTACAGACAGGGGGAGGCAAGAGACCCAGTACTTC. It encodes CASTDRGRQETQYF.

This clone was recorded only once. The chain joins TRBV7-2 to TRBJ1-5, with D unclear. The CDR3 covers 14 residues. Germline values: CDR1 SGHTA, CDR2 FQGNSA. V was cut by 3 bases and J by 0 bases, with 6 bases left in between. The CDR3: CASSFANSNQPQHF. CDR3 in DNA: TGTGCCAGCAGCTTCGCGAATAGCAATCAGCCCCAGCATTTT.

The sample holds one count of this clone. The V call is TRBV9, the J call TRBJ2-1; D remains unclear. In germline, CDR1 is SGDLS, CDR2 YYNGEE. V shed 2 bases and J shed 4 bases, with 7 bases lying between them. This CDR3 region has 13 residues. The DNA of the CDR3 is TGTGCCAGCAGCGTGGGCGTGTACAATGAGCAGTTCTTC. Translation gives CASSVGVYNEQFF.

The rearrangement joins TRBV11-2 to TRBJ2-1, with TRBD1 matching over 8 bases. Germline V lookup: CDR1 SGHAT, CDR2 FQNNGV. The CDR3 has 14 residues. V was pared by 5 bases and J by 6 bases, with 6 bases of the junction left unmatched. CDR3 region: CASSMQGAVNEQFF. CDR3 DNA sequence: TGTGCCAGCAGCATGCAGGGGGCGGTCAATGAGCAGTTCTTC.

This clone is a singleton in its sample. The V and J genes are TRBV3-1 (or the pseudogene TRBV3-2) and TRBJ1-1; a possible D gene is TRBD1 (6 bases). The V gene's germline CDR1 is LGHDT and CDR2 YNNKEL (reference sequence). The CDR3 is 15 amino acids. V shed 1 base and J shed 8 bases, with 17 bases lying between them. The CDR3: CASSQGGHPLGEAFF. The DNA of the CDR3 is TGTGCCAGCAGCCAAGGGGGACACCCGCTCGGAGAAGCTTTCTTT.

This chain joins TRBV29-1 and TRBJ2-7, with TRBD1 matching 10 bases. This CDR3 has 13 amino acids. The V segment lost 7 bases and the J segment 4 bases; nucleotides outside the gene matches: 7. CDR1 is SQVTM and CDR2 is ANQGSEA in the germline V gene. The CDR3 sequence: CSAGAGQGYEQYF. The CDR3 DNA sequence: TGCAGCGCCGGGGCGGGACAGGGGTACGAGCAGTACTTC.